Following are 31 T cell receptor beta chains from one sample sequenced in a study of CD8+ T cells in alopecia areata. In each case, RNA was isolated and then reverse transcribed into cDNA as the sequencing template. Using immunoSEQ multiplex PCR, the repertoire was profiled, and TCRdb retains in-frame clones only, with some absent. Found here are hundreds of thousands of clones, roughly two thirds of them singletons; the top ten hold around 1.2%. The sample consisted of CD4+ T cells sorted from blood, taken at week 0. Every receptor here comes from a human donor with alopecia areata.

The genes are TRBV29-1 and TRBJ1-6, with a weak D call TRBD1 (5 bases). CDR1 is SQVTM and CDR2 is ANQGSEA in the germline V gene. The germline V and J ends were trimmed by 6 bases and 5 bases, with 11 bases remaining between them. This CDR3 spans 13 amino acids. The CDR3 loop reads CSVSQGDNSPLHF. The CDR3 nucleotides read TGCAGCGTATCCCAGGGAGATAATTCACCCCTCCACTTT.

There are a few counts of this clone. At the DNA level, this CDR3 is encoded by other sequences in the same sample as well. The genes are TRBV5-1 and TRBJ2-5; no clear D gene. The CDR3 runs 14 residues. Germline values: CDR1 SGHRS, CDR2 YFSETQ. V lost 2 bases and J 2 bases, leaving 10 bases between the germline ends. The CDR3 loop reads CASSFGTAQETQYF. The CDR3 bases are TGCGCCAGCAGCTTTGGTACAGCTCAAGAGACCCAGTACTTC. The whole variable domain, filled in from reference TRBV5-1 and TRBJ2-5, reads KAGVTQTPRYLIKTRGQQVTLSCSPISGHRSVSWYQQTPGQGLQFLFEYFSETQRNKGNFPGRFSGRQFSNSRSEMNVSTLELGDSALYLCASSFGTAQETQYFGPGTRLLVL.

J is TRBJ2-3 and V is TRBV29-1; 7 nucleotides align to TRBD2. This CDR3 is 15 amino acids long. Trimming removed 4 bases from V and 6 bases from J; junction bases left unmatched: 13. Germline V gene lookup returns CDR1 SQVTM and CDR2 ANQGSEA. CDR3 in amino acids: CSVATWRGTGDTQYF. Written as DNA, the CDR3 is TGCAGCGTTGCGACGTGGCGGGGGACCGGGGATACGCAGTATTTT.

The chain combines TRBV25-1 with TRBJ1-1, with D unclear. V gave up 2 bases and J gave up 3 bases, with 13 bases separating them. The CDR3 extends over 15 amino acids. Germline V lookup: CDR1 MGHDK, CDR2 SYGVNS. In DNA form, the CDR3 reads TGTGCCAGCAGTGAAGCCCGATCCGGGGACACTGAAGCTTTCTTT. Amino acid sequence: CASSEARSGDTEAFF.

J is TRBJ2-7 and V is TRBV7-9, with TRBD1 matching 7 bases. V lost 3 bases to trimming and J lost 0 bases; unmatched junction nucleotides: 5. The CDR3 totals 15 residues. Germline V lookup: CDR1 SEHNR, CDR2 FQNEAQ (reference sequence). The CDR3 nucleotides are TGTGCCAGCAGCTTCGAGTGGACAGGCTCCTACGAGCAGTACTTC. Residues: CASSFEWTGSYEQYF.

This chain connects TRBV10-2 to TRBJ1-4; D is ambiguous. With 0 bases removed from V and 4 bases from J, the gap between germline ends came to 9 bases. This CDR3 contains 15 residues. Germline-derived CDR1 and CDR2 are WSHSY and SAAADI. The CDR3 sequence: CASSESGGLNEKLFF. CDR3 sequence (DNA): TGCGCCAGCAGTGAGTCAGGCGGGCTTAATGAAAAACTGTTTTTT.

The chain links TRBV2 to TRBJ1-1; no reliable D call. The CDR3 totals 11 residues. Germline V gene lookup returns CDR1 SNHLY and CDR2 FYNNEI. V lost 1 base to trimming and J lost 10 bases, with 7 bases between them. CDR3 bases: TGTGCCAGCAGTGAAGACAGTGCAGCTTTCTTT. Encoded protein: CASSEDSAAFF.

V and J are TRBV7-2 and TRBJ2-7; no reliable D call. V shed 5 bases and J shed 0 bases, with 11 bases lying between them. CDR1 and CDR2 (germline): SGHTA, FQGNSA. The CDR3 sequence is 14 residues long. The CDR3 DNA sequence: TGTGCCAGCAGCGCGGACGGAATCTCCTACGAGCAGTACTTC. It translates to CASSADGISYEQYF.

The table lists this clone with a few counts. The sample has other DNA sequences that encode this CDR3 too. This chain joins TRBV5-6 and TRBJ2-6, with D unresolved. CDR3 length: 15 residues. Germline CDR1 and CDR2: SGHDT and YYEEEE. Trimming removed 0 bases at V and 1 base at J, with 5 bases between. CDR3 loop: CASSLGRSGANVLTF. The CDR3 region has the DNA TGTGCCAGCAGCTTGGGTAGGTCTGGGGCCAACGTCCTGACTTTC.

There are a few counts of this clone. The V call is TRBV5-1, the J call TRBJ2-7, with D unclear. The CDR3 contains 14 residues. V lost 2 bases and J 2 bases, leaving 11 bases between the germline ends. In germline, CDR1 is SGHRS, CDR2 YFSETQ. The CDR3 nucleotides are TGCGCCAGCAGCTTAGCAGGTTTTACCTACGAGCAGTACTTC. Its protein is CASSLAGFTYEQYF.

Note on this clone: The same CDR3 can be traced to other DNA sequences in this sample. The chain links TRBV7-3 to TRBJ2-3; D is unclear. Germline lookup yields CDR1 SGHTA and CDR2 FQGTGA. V was pared by 1 base and J by 2 bases, with 4 bases between. The CDR3 is made up of 13 amino acids. The CDR3 DNA reads as TGTGCCAGCAGCTTAATGTCCACAGATACGCAGTATTTT. It translates to CASSLMSTDTQYF.

The DNA for the CDR3 is TGTGCCTGGGGAAAGCGGGGCACAGATACGCAGTATTTT. Protein sequence: CAWGKRGTDTQYF. The chain recombines TRBV30 with TRBJ2-3, with D possibly being TRBD2 (6 bases). This CDR3 has 13 residues. Trimming took 5 bases from V and 1 from J, leaving 10 bases between them. From germline, CDR1 is GTSNPN and CDR2 SVGIG (reference sequence). Together with reference TRBV30 and TRBJ2-3, the CDR3 gives the full variable domain: SQTIHQWPATLVQPVGSPLSLECTVEGTSNPNLYWYRQAAGRGLQLLFYSVGIGQISSEVPQNLSASRPQDRQFILSSKKLLLSDSGFYLCAWGKRGTDTQYFGPGTRLTVL.

The CDR3 here is CASSLRGEGFNSPLHF. CDR3 bases: TGTGCCAGCAGCTTGCGCGGGGAGGGTTTTAATTCACCCCTCCACTTT. The chain recombines TRBV5-4 with TRBJ1-6, with D uncertain. Germline lookup yields CDR1 SGHNT and CDR2 YYREEE (reference sequence). CDR3 length: 16 residues. V was clipped by 1 base and J by 6 bases, with 14 bases between them.

The chain combines TRBV29-1 with TRBJ1-1; D is unclear. The V and J ends lost 2 bases and 7 bases respectively, with 8 bases between them. The CDR3 contains 11 residues. CDR1 is SQVTM and CDR2 is ANQGSEA in the germline V gene. CDR3 residues: CSVETVGEAFF. DNA of the CDR3: TGCAGCGTTGAAACAGTCGGTGAAGCTTTCTTT.

V usage is TRBV2 and J usage is TRBJ1-5; D gene ambiguous. The V gene lost 6 bases and the J gene lost 0 bases, with 9 bases spanning the gap. This CDR3 has 14 residues. The V gene's germline CDR1 is SNHLY and CDR2 FYNNEI. CDR3 nucleotide sequence: TGTGCCAGCAGGCCCAGTTATAGCAATCAGCCCCAGCATTTT. As protein: CASRPSYSNQPQHF. Full variable domain (outside the CDR3, taken from reference TRBV2 and TRBJ1-5): EPEVTQTPSHQVTQMGQEVILRCVPISNHLYFYWYRQILGQKVEFLVSFYNNEISEKSEIFDDQFSVERPDGSNFTLKIRSTKLEDSAMYFCASRPSYSNQPQHFGDGTRLSIL.

With regard to this clone: The same CDR3 can be traced to other DNA sequences in this sample. V and J are TRBV30 and TRBJ2-5; 9 bases are a match to TRBD2. Germline assignment: CDR1 GTSNPN and CDR2 SVGIG (reference sequence). J was trimmed by 4 bases and V by 3 bases; bases with no gene match: 0. The CDR3 has 12 amino acids. The CDR3 DNA follows: TGTGCCTGGAGGCGGGGGGGAGAGACCCAGTACTTC. Translating it yields CAWRRGGETQYF.

The J gene is TRBJ2-1, the V gene TRBV19; D perhaps matches TRBD1 (6 bases). This CDR3 is 12 amino acids long. In germline, CDR1 is LNHDA, CDR2 SQIVND (reference sequence). The V end was cut by 0 bases, the J end by 9 bases, with 6 bases between. The CDR3 nucleotides are TGTGCCAGTAGTATAGAGACAGGTGAGCAGTTCTTC. Amino acids: CASSIETGEQFF. Full variable domain (rest looked up from reference TRBV19 and TRBJ2-1): DGGITQSPKYLFRKEGQNVTLSCEQNLNHDAMYWYRQDPGQGLRLIYYSQIVNDFQKGDIAEGYSVSREKKESFPLTVTSAQKNPTAFYLCASSIETGEQFFGPGTRLTVL.

V usage is TRBV5-1 and J usage is TRBJ2-1, with 8 bases fitting TRBD2. The CDR3 loop spans 17 amino acids. Germline values: CDR1 SGHRS, CDR2 YFSETQ. V gave up 0 bases and J gave up 4 bases; unmatched junction bases: 9. CDR3 sequence (DNA): TGCGCCAGCAGCTTGGAGGAGATGGCGGGGGGATACAATGAGCAGTTCTTC. It translates to CASSLEEMAGGYNEQFF.

The V and J genes are TRBV4-1 and TRBJ2-1; no firm D call. The CDR3 consists of 13 residues. CDR1 and CDR2 from the germline V gene are MGHRA and YSYEKL. V lost 1 base and J 8 bases, leaving 9 bases between the germline ends. The CDR3 here is CASSQVRKDEQFF. CDR3 coding DNA: TGCGCCAGCAGCCAAGTAAGGAAAGATGAGCAGTTCTTC.

This clone was picked up one time. The V call is TRBV29-1, the J call TRBJ2-7, with D hard to call. Germline V gene data show CDR1 as SQVTM and CDR2 as ANQGSEA. V dropped 4 bases and J dropped 0 bases, with 7 bases sitting between them. The CDR3 covers 12 residues. CDR3 nucleotide sequence: TGCAGCGTTGTCTGGAGCTCCTACGAGCAGTACTTC. It encodes CSVVWSSYEQYF.

The chain employs TRBV29-1 and TRBJ2-3, with 7 bases fitting TRBD2. Germline CDR1 and CDR2: SQVTM and ANQGSEA. V was clipped by 6 bases and J by 4 bases; unmatched bases: 10. CDR3 size: 14 residues. The chain's CDR3 is CSVWGRGLADTQYF. Here the CDR3 DNA reads TGCAGCGTATGGGGGAGGGGCCTGGCAGATACGCAGTATTTT.

This chain links TRBV7-2 with TRBJ2-3; D gene ambiguous. From germline, CDR1 is SGHTA and CDR2 FQGNSA. The germline V and J ends were trimmed by 5 bases and 1 base, with 10 bases remaining between them. The CDR3 extends over 14 amino acids. The CDR3 DNA sequence: TGTGCCAGCAGCCTCCTCGGCCGCACAGATACGCAGTATTTT. This encodes CASSLLGRTDTQYF.

This rearrangement joins TRBV4-1 to TRBJ2-4; possible D gene TRBD2, 5 bases. Trimming removed 1 base from V and 0 bases from J, with 13 bases in between. Germline V CDR1 and CDR2: MGHRA, YSYEKL. This CDR3 has 17 amino acids. The CDR3 bases are TGCGCCAGCAGCCAAGGAGGGATACCTATAGCCAAAAACATTCAGTACTTC. Protein product: CASSQGGIPIAKNIQYF.

The chain links TRBV29-1 to TRBJ2-1; no clear D. Trimming removed 4 bases from V and 0 bases from J, with 10 bases in between. CDR3 length: 14 amino acids. Germline assignment: CDR1 SQVTM and CDR2 ANQGSEA. The CDR3 nucleotides are TGCAGCGTTGTTCCGGCAGGCTCCTACAATGAGCAGTTCTTC. It codes for CSVVPAGSYNEQFF.

This clone was picked up one time. The chain links TRBV27 to TRBJ2-2; tentatively, D is TRBD2 (5 bases). Germline V gene lookup returns CDR1 MNHEY and CDR2 SMNVEV (reference sequence). The CDR3 covers 12 residues. Trimming cost V 7 bases and J 7 bases, with 10 bases left between them. The CDR3 DNA sequence: TGTGCCAGCACAGCACTAGACGGGGAGCTGTTTTTT. Its translation is CASTALDGELFF.

The chain uses TRBV5-1 and TRBJ2-2, with D hard to call. This CDR3 has 15 amino acids. The germline gives CDR1 SGHRS, CDR2 YFSETQ. Trimming cost V 1 base and J 0 bases, with 7 bases left between them. This chain's CDR3 is CASSLNPANTGELFF. CDR3 coding DNA: TGCGCCAGCAGCTTGAACCCCGCGAACACCGGGGAGCTGTTTTTT.

The rearrangement joins TRBV5-6 to TRBJ1-5; 10 bases map to TRBD1. The V gene end was trimmed by 3 bases and the J gene end by 2 bases; junction bases not matched to a gene: 5. This CDR3 has 16 residues. Germline-derived CDR1 and CDR2 are SGHDT and YYEEEE. The CDR3, as DNA: TGTGCCAGCAGCTCCACGGGGACAGGGGGCAATCAGCCCCAGCATTTT. Translated, it gives CASSSTGTGGNQPQHF. The full variable domain, with the rest looked up from reference TRBV5-6 and TRBJ1-5, is DAGVTQSPTHLIKTRGQQVTLRCSPKSGHDTVSWYQQALGQGPQFIFQYYEEEERQRGNFPDRFSGHQFPNYSSELNVNALLLGDSALYLCASSSTGTGGNQPQHFGDGTRLSIL.

A note on this clone: Other DNA variants within this sample encode the same CDR3. J is TRBJ1-2 and V is TRBV7-9; 7 bases are a match to TRBD1. Per the germline V gene, CDR1 is SEHNR and CDR2 is FQNEAQ (reference sequence). The junction had 4 bases not matched to a gene; V was cut back by 5 bases and J by 4 bases. There are 13 residues in the CDR3. The CDR3 protein is CASSPGQLYGYTF. CDR3 DNA sequence: TGTGCCAGCAGCCCGGGACAGCTCTATGGCTACACCTTC.

The chain uses TRBV19 and TRBJ1-6; D is unclear. CDR1 and CDR2 (germline): LNHDA, SQIVND (reference sequence). The CDR3 loop spans 12 amino acids. The germline V and J ends were trimmed by 9 bases and 9 bases, with 12 bases remaining between them. Written as DNA, the CDR3 is TGTGCCAGCAAAACCCTGAGTTCACCCCTCCACTTT. Its protein product is CASKTLSSPLHF.

The chain carries TRBV29-1 and TRBJ2-5; either TRBD1 or TRBD2 may fit D (6 bases each). Germline V gene sequence: CDR1 SQVTM, CDR2 ANQGSEA. The CDR3 is 14 amino acids. The V gene lost 7 bases and the J gene lost 2 bases, with 17 bases spanning the gap. CDR3 sequence: CSAGDIPKQETQYF. DNA for the CDR3: TGCAGCGCGGGGGACATCCCGAAACAAGAGACCCAGTACTTC.

The rearrangement joins TRBV2 to TRBJ2-7; D ambiguous. The CDR3 runs 11 residues. Germline lookup yields CDR1 SNHLY and CDR2 FYNNEI. V lost 2 bases to trimming and J lost 7 bases, with 6 bases between them. The CDR3 DNA is TGTGCCAGCAGTGAATTCCGGGAGCAGTACTTC. This translates into CASSEFREQYF.